These T cell receptor beta chains were read from a single sample in a study of T cells in Graves' hyperthyroidism and ophthalmopathy. Via MiXCR, TCRdb re-called the multiplex PCR reads, giving one row per CDR3 protein. The sample has around 430,000 distinct CDR3 sequences; about 15% are singletons. The sequenced material came from blood. These receptors were obtained from a woman under 40 with Graves' hyperthyroidism. Both conserved end residues are part of each CDR3. A D gene is named only where the DNA matches it firmly. The size field is filled for only some rows; it gives once, few, many or a size class.

j_call d_call v_call clone_size cdr3_aa cdr3_nt
TRBJ2-5 NA TRBV12-3/TRBV12-4 many CASSLLPRETQYF TGTGCCAGCAGTTTATTACCGAGGGAGACCCAGTACTTC
TRBJ2-7 NA TRBV28 many CASSLGAGSSSYEQYF TGTGCCAGCAGTTTGGGTGCCGGGTCCAGCTCCTACGAGCAGTACTTC
TRBJ1-2 NA TRBV12-3/TRBV12-4 NA CASSFSQANYGYTF TGTGCCAGCAGTTTCTCCCAGGCTAACTATGGCTACACCTTC
TRBJ2-5 NA TRBV7-6 few CASSLEPRQETQYF TGTGCCAGCAGCTTAGAACCCAGGCAAGAGACCCAGTACTTC
TRBJ1-2 NA TRBV12-3/TRBV12-4 many CASGTVLYGYTF TGTGCCAGCGGGACCGTCCTCTATGGCTACACCTTC
TRBJ2-1 TRBD1 TRBV4-1 NA CASSLPPGQGINEQFF TGCGCCAGCAGCCTACCACCGGGACAGGGGATCAATGAGCAGTTCTTC
TRBJ1-5 NA TRBV9 NA CASSPMDGPNQPQHF TGTGCCAGCAGCCCTATGGACGGACCCAATCAGCCCCAGCATTTT
TRBJ2-7 NA TRBV7-9 NA CASSSGWATYEQYF TGTGCCAGCAGCTCCGGGTGGGCGACCTACGAGCAGTACTTC
TRBJ2-7 TRBD1 TRBV15 NA CATSRGTGGPLYEQYF TGTGCCACCAGCAGAGGGACAGGGGGTCCCCTCTACGAGCAGTACTTC
TRBJ2-7 TRBD1 TRBV27 many CASSFGTGIPYEQYF TGTGCCAGCAGTTTTGGGACAGGGATCCCCTACGAGCAGTACTTC
TRBJ2-3 TRBD1 TRBV5-5 NA CASSPRTGASTDTQYF TGTGCCAGCAGCCCAAGGACAGGGGCCTCCACAGATACGCAGTATTTT
TRBJ2-7 NA TRBV13 many CASSPRSGTPTSSYEQYF TGTGCCAGCAGCCCCAGAAGCGGGACACCAACGAGCTCCTACGAGCAGTACTTC
TRBJ2-7 NA TRBV6-2/TRBV6-3 NA CASSYTRGFPYEQYF TGTGCCAGCAGTTATACCAGGGGCTTTCCCTACGAGCAGTACTTC
TRBJ2-3 NA TRBV5-1 NA CASTPGGRGYTDTQYF TGCGCCAGCACCCCTGGTGGAAGGGGCTACACAGATACGCAGTATTTT
TRBJ2-7 TRBD2 TRBV3-1 NA CASSQGPSGTNIHEQYF TGTGCCAGCAGCCAAGGCCCTAGCGGGACCAATATCCACGAGCAGTACTTC
TRBJ2-7 TRBD2 TRBV7-2 NA CASSLRSGASGNYEQYF TGTGCCAGCAGCTTAAGATCAGGGGCTAGCGGGAACTACGAGCAGTACTTC
TRBJ2-5 TRBD1 TRBV5-1 many CASSPPGQQETQYF TGCGCCAGCAGTCCGCCGGGACAGCAAGAGACCCAGTACTTC
TRBJ1-5 TRBD1 TRBV5-6 many CASTTGAGGNQPQHF TGTGCCAGCACCACAGGGGCCGGAGGCAATCAGCCCCAGCATTTT
TRBJ2-1 NA TRBV29-1 few CSVESLASGTNEQFF TGCAGCGTTGAGTCGCTAGCGTCCGGCACGAATGAGCAGTTCTTC
TRBJ1-1 TRBD1 TRBV2 many CASRLTGGRNTEAFF TGTGCCAGCAGGCTGACAGGGGGCAGGAACACTGAAGCTTTCTTT
TRBJ1-6 NA TRBV6-1 few CASSEQGNSPLHF TGTGCCAGCAGTGAACAGGGGAATTCACCCCTCCACTTT
TRBJ2-1 NA TRBV20-1 many CSARRIGTGYNEQFF TGCAGTGCTAGAAGGATAGGGACCGGCTACAATGAGCAGTTCTTC
TRBJ1-2 TRBD1 TRBV4-1 NA CASRQTGGHIYGYTF TGCGCCAGCCGCCAGACAGGGGGCCACATCTATGGCTACACCTTC
TRBJ1-1 NA TRBV7-9 many CASSLGLTNTEAFF TGTGCCAGCAGCTTAGGATTAACTAACACTGAAGCTTTCTTT
TRBJ2-7 NA TRBV6-2/TRBV6-3 NA CASRQGVYEQYF TGTGCCAGCAGACAGGGCGTGTACGAGCAGTACTTC
TRBJ2-3 NA TRBV7-9 NA CASSFGSGKYF TGTGCCAGCAGCTTCGGGTCAGGGAAGTATTTT
TRBJ1-5 NA TRBV2 many CASKRGESNQPQHF TGTGCCAGCAAACGGGGGGAAAGCAATCAGCCCCAGCATTTT
TRBJ2-5 TRBD1 TRBV19 NA CASSGQGEGETQYF TGTGCCAGTAGTGGCCAGGGGGAAGGAGAGACCCAGTACTTC
TRBJ2-3 TRBD2 TRBV20-1 NA CSARGGGLNTQYF TGCAGTGCTAGAGGCGGGGGATTAAATACGCAGTATTTT
TRBJ2-3 TRBD2 TRBV7-2 few CASSFLAGVVDTQYF TGTGCCAGCAGCTTCCTAGCGGGAGTGGTAGATACGCAGTATTTT
TRBJ2-5 TRBD2 TRBV28 many CASSFGLAGDVFQETQYF TGTGCCAGCAGTTTTGGACTAGCGGGAGACGTGTTCCAAGAGACCCAGTACTTC
TRBJ2-5 TRBD1 TRBV4-1 NA CASGQGDRAETQYF TGCGCCAGCGGCCAAGGGGACAGGGCAGAGACCCAGTACTTC
TRBJ2-5 NA TRBV20-1 many CSARDMGKETQYF TGCAGTGCTAGAGATATGGGAAAAGAGACCCAGTACTTC
TRBJ2-3 NA TRBV7-7 NA CASSPGLSVSDTQYF TGTGCCAGCAGCCCGGGACTTTCTGTTTCGGATACGCAGTATTTT
TRBJ2-2 TRBD2 TRBV7-2 many CASSLSPSGRVTGELFF TGTGCCAGCAGCTTAAGTCCTAGCGGGAGGGTAACCGGGGAGCTGTTTTTT
TRBJ1-5 NA TRBV19 NA CASAPGVRQPQHF TGTGCCAGCGCACCCGGGGTACGACAGCCCCAGCATTTT
TRBJ1-6 TRBD1 TRBV6-2/TRBV6-3 NA CASTILPGQGPLMSLHF TGTGCCAGCACAATTCTACCGGGACAGGGGCCCCTCATGTCCCTCCACTTT
TRBJ1-2 NA TRBV9 few CASSAGSYGYTF TGTGCCAGCAGCGCTGGGAGCTATGGCTACACCTTC
TRBJ1-5 TRBD1 TRBV19 NA CASSIESTGSNQPQHF TGTGCCAGTAGTATAGAGTCGACAGGGAGCAATCAGCCCCAGCATTTT
TRBJ2-1 NA TRBV20-1 NA CSARAWGTGYSSEQFF TGCAGTGCTAGGGCATGGGGAACAGGGTATAGTAGTGAGCAGTTCTTC
TRBJ1-5 TRBD1 TRBV6-1 NA CASLSGQGSYQPQHF TGTGCCAGCCTATCGGGACAGGGTTCCTATCAGCCCCAGCATTTT
TRBJ1-1 NA TRBV29-1 NA CSANPKNTEAFF TGCAGCGCAAACCCCAAGAACACTGAAGCTTTCTTT
TRBJ2-7 TRBD2 TRBV5-1 many CASSLVLAGAYEQYF TGTGCCAGCAGCTTAGTACTAGCGGGAGCCTACGAGCAGTACTTC
TRBJ2-1 TRBD2 TRBV2 many CASSFGLAGDEQFF TGTGCCAGCAGCTTCGGACTAGCGGGAGATGAGCAGTTCTTC
TRBJ2-2 NA TRBV5-8 few CASQPPANTGELFF TGTGCCAGCCAACCACCCGCGAACACCGGGGAGCTGTTTTTT
TRBJ2-7 TRBD2 TRBV20-1 NA CSARPYLLAGRSYEQYF TGCAGTGCTAGACCATATCTACTAGCGGGGAGATCTTACGAGCAGTACTTC
TRBJ2-5 TRBD2 TRBV7-2 many CASLGREGQETQYF TGTGCCAGCCTTGGGCGGGAGGGCCAGGAGACCCAGTACTTC
TRBJ2-7 NA TRBV20-1 many CSARSDLAYEQYF TGCAGTGCTAGATCTGACTTGGCCTACGAGCAGTACTTC
TRBJ2-2 NA TRBV28 many CASNEVAAFGELFF TGTGCCAGCAACGAGGTAGCGGCATTTGGGGAGCTGTTTTTT
TRBJ1-5 NA TRBV30 NA CAWSKDNNQPQHF TGTGCCTGGTCGAAAGATAACAATCAGCCCCAGCATTTT
TRBJ2-4 NA TRBV19 few CASSPTAKNIQYF TGTGCCAGTAGTCCCACGGCCAAAAACATTCAGTACTTC
TRBJ1-2 NA TRBV27 many CASSLSTGFYGYTF TGTGCCAGCAGTTTATCCACAGGGTTCTATGGCTACACCTTC
TRBJ2-3 NA TRBV7-2 many CASSSAGSTDTQYF TGTGCCAGCAGCTCCGCCGGTAGCACAGATACGCAGTATTTT